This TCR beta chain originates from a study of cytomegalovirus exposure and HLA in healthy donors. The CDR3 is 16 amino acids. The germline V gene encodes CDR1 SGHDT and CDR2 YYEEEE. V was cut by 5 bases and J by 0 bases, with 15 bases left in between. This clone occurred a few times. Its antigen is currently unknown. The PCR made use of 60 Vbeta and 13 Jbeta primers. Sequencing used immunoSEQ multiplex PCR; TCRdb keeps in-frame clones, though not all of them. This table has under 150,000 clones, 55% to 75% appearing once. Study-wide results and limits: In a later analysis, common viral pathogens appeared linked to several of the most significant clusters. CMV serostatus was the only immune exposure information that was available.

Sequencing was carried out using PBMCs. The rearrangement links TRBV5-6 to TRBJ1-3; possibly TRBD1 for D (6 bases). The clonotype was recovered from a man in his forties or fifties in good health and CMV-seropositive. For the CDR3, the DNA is TGTGCCAGCAGGTTATCAGGGGTATCCTCTGGAAACACCATATATTTT. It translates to CASRLSGVSSGNTIYF.